Presented here are 32 T cell receptor beta chains from one specimen sequenced in a study of blood T cells in healthy people across ages. Together with a sample-barcoded 5' primer, a J-beta primer mix was included in a second PCR lasting roughly 6 to 12 cycles. TCRdb fed the 5' RACE reads into MiXCR, producing one record per CDR3 protein. The table has just under 550,000 distinct CDR3 sequences, less than 25% seen once. These sequences were also reported in another study, on T cells of mothers and their children.

Sequenced input: blood. The receptors here all came from a boy younger than 18 in good health.

There are a few counts of this clonotype. J is TRBJ1-5 and V is TRBV28; no reliable D call. Trimming left V 3 bases short and J 15 bases short, with 21 bases between. This CDR3 has 14 residues. CDR1 is MDHEN and CDR2 is SYDVKM in the germline V gene. The CDR3 bases are TGTGCCAGCAGTTTGAGACGTCTCTGGGGAGTAGGGCATTTT. Translating gives CASSLRRLWGVGHF. The full variable domain, in which reference TRBV28 and TRBJ1-5 provide the parts outside the CDR3, is DVKVTQSSRYLVKRTGEKVFLECVQDMDHENMFWYRQDPGLGLRLIYFSYDVKMKEKGDIPEGYSVSREKKERFSLILESASTNQTSMYLCASSLRRLWGVGHFGDGTRLSIL.

This clonotype was recorded a few times. The chain recombines TRBV28 with TRBJ2-1; 9 positions match TRBD1. The CDR3 is 17 residues long. With 4 bases clipped from V and 5 bases from J, the junction kept 12 bases outside the gene matches. Germline-derived CDR1 and CDR2 are MDHEN and SYDVKM. The CDR3 bases are TGTGCCAGCAGTTCCTTTCCCGGGACAGGGTTCGACAATGAGCAGTTCTTC. This codes for CASSSFPGTGFDNEQFF.

V is TRBV12-3 or TRBV12-4 and J is TRBJ2-2; no firm D call. Deletions cut 1 base from V and 1 base from J, with 7 bases between. The CDR3 loop spans 15 amino acids. The CDR3 sequence: CASSLVSLNTGELFF. The CDR3 DNA reads as TGTGCCAGCAGTTTAGTATCCCTGAACACCGGGGAGCTGTTTTTT.

J is TRBJ2-5 and V is TRBV4-3; D is undetermined. This CDR3 is built from 16 residues. CDR1 LGHNA and CDR2 YSLEER come from the germline V gene. Trimming removed 4 bases from V and 3 bases from J, with 18 bases in between. The CDR3 is CASSLQGLSDKETQYF. In nucleotides, the CDR3 is TGCGCCAGCAGCCTCCAAGGTCTAAGTGACAAAGAGACCCAGTACTTC.

The chain joins TRBV6-5 to TRBJ2-5, with 7 bases identical to TRBD2. The end of the DNA is better explained by TRBJ2-1, so the J call may be wrong. The CDR3 has 16 residues. In germline, CDR1 is MNHEY, CDR2 SVGAGI. CDR3 in DNA: TGTGCCAGCAGTTACTCTTCTAGCGGTCCCTACAATGAGCAGTTCTTC. It yields the protein CASSYSSSGPYNEQFF.

The chain employs TRBV20-1 and TRBJ2-5; perhaps TRBD2 as D (7 bases). Per the germline V gene, CDR1 is DFQATT and CDR2 is SNEGSKA (reference sequence). CDR3 length: 13 residues. Trimming removed 5 bases from V and 3 bases from J, with 13 bases in between. The CDR3 sequence is CSASRGAEETQYF. CDR3 in DNA: TGCAGTGCTTCTCGGGGGGCGGAAGAGACCCAGTACTTC.

V usage is TRBV3-1 and J usage is TRBJ2-3; 8 nucleotides agree with TRBD2. Germline loops: CDR1 LGHDT, CDR2 YNNKEL (reference sequence). V lost 0 bases to trimming and J lost 6 bases; unmatched junction nucleotides: 5. The CDR3 totals 15 residues. CDR3 nucleotide sequence: TGTGCCAGCAGCCAAGAAGAAGCGGGGGCTGATACGCAGTATTTT. Translating gives CASSQEEAGADTQYF.

Comments on this clonotype: Relative to the germline gene, one junction end is altered; a read error may explain this. This sequence joins TRBV14 and TRBJ2-1; 12 nucleotides agree with TRBD2. Germline V gene sequence: CDR1 SGHDN, CDR2 FVKESK. CDR3 length equals 19 residues. The CDR3 reads CASSQLAGGHRIMYTEQFF. CDR3 nucleotide sequence: TGTGCCAGCAGCCAACTAGCGGGGGGGCACAGGATTATGTACACTGAGCAGTTCTTC.

The rearrangement links TRBV15 to TRBJ2-7; D is undetermined. Germline V gene data show CDR1 as LNHNV and CDR2 as YYDKDF (reference sequence). V lost 1 base, J lost 1 base, and 14 bases lay in between. CDR3 length equals 16 residues. This CDR3 reads CATSRVTSGPSYEQYF. The CDR3 region has the DNA TGTGCCACCAGCAGAGTGACCAGTGGACCTTCCTACGAGCAGTACTTC.

This clonotype was observed a few times. The genes are TRBV20-1 and TRBJ2-5; D unresolved. V was pared by 6 bases and J by 3 bases, with 14 bases between. CDR1 is DFQATT and CDR2 is SNEGSKA in the germline V gene (reference sequence). The CDR3 length is 13 residues. DNA of the CDR3: TGCAGTGCCCCGGTCGGCCTTAAAGAGACCCAGTACTTC. Its translation is CSAPVGLKETQYF.

The V call is TRBV20-1, the J call TRBJ1-4, with 8 bases matching TRBD1. From germline, CDR1 is DFQATT and CDR2 SNEGSKA (reference sequence). The CDR3 has 15 amino acids. V lost 3 bases, J lost 2 bases, and 5 bases stayed unmatched. The CDR3 sequence: CSARQGARTNEKLFF. The CDR3 bases are TGCAGTGCTAGGCAGGGGGCTCGGACTAATGAAAAACTGTTTTTT.

Regarding this clonotype: This may come from a read error, since a much larger clone is one base off. J is TRBJ2-4 and V is TRBV7-2, with unresolved D. This CDR3 contains 14 residues. Trimming left V 5 bases short and J 15 bases short, with 23 bases between. Germline V CDR1 and CDR2: SGHTA, FQGNSA. The CDR3 loop reads CASSQKYAPFSRYF. The CDR3, as DNA: TGTGCCAGCAGCCAGAAGTATGCCCCTTTTTCTCGGTACTTC.

This clonotype was recorded once. At one end, the junction sequence differs from germline, possibly due to a read error. This rearrangement joins TRBV4-3 to TRBJ1-1, with D possibly TRBD1 on 6 matching bases. CDR3 size: 16 residues. CDR1 is LGHNA, CDR2 YSLEER, per germline. The CDR3 DNA reads TGCGCCGGCAGCCAGACAGGTCCTGCGGTGAACACTGAAGCTTTCTTT. This sequence encodes CAGSQTGPAVNTEAFF.

In this sample, this clonotype turned up a few times. Germline is not matched at one junction end, which may reflect a read error. The V and J genes are TRBV20-1 and TRBJ2-6; weak D call: TRBD1 (5 bases). In germline, CDR1 is DFQATT, CDR2 SNEGSKA (reference sequence). The CDR3 is 16 amino acids. The CDR3 DNA follows: TGCAGTGCTAGGGAGCCTAAGGCAACTGGGGCCAACGTCCTGACCTTC. Amino acid sequence: CSAREPKATGANVLTF.

Remarks on this clonotype: At one boundary the junction diverges from the germline segment, which might be a read error. The chain links TRBV7-9 to TRBJ1-6; D is ambiguous. The germline gives CDR1 SEHNR, CDR2 FQNEAQ (reference sequence). The CDR3 is 14 residues long. The CDR3 nucleotides are TGTGCCGGCAGCTTAGAACAGTATAATTCACCCCTCCACTTT. Translating gives CAGSLEQYNSPLHF.

Points on this clonotype: A junction end diverges from the germline sequence, so it may reflect a read error. This chain joins TRBV7-7 and TRBJ2-3; TRBD2 might be the D (6 bases). CDR3 size: 15 residues. The germline gives CDR1 SSHAT, CDR2 FNYEAQ (reference sequence). CDR3 DNA sequence: TGTGCTAGCAGCCTCGGGGCGGGATCGGGAGATACGCAGTATTTT. Translated: CASSLGAGSGDTQYF.

This clonotype occurred a few times. The chain recombines TRBV12-3 or TRBV12-4 with TRBJ1-5; TRBD1 aligns across 7 bases. CDR3 length: 17 residues. J lost 2 bases, V lost 4 bases, and 11 bases had no gene match. For the CDR3, the DNA is TGTGCCAGCAGTTCGCGGACAGGCGTCAATGGCAATCAGCCCCAGCATTTT. This codes for CASSSRTGVNGNQPQHF.

V gene TRBV6-2 or TRBV6-3 combines with J gene TRBJ1-2; 7 positions agree with TRBD1. This CDR3 region has 18 residues. Germline assignment: CDR1 MNHEY and CDR2 SVGEGT. Trimming at V came to 5 bases and at J to 4 bases, leaving 19 bases not matched to a gene. The CDR3 region is CASSHDQDRPRAVYGYTF. CDR3 DNA sequence: TGTGCCAGCAGTCACGACCAGGACAGGCCCAGGGCGGTCTATGGCTACACCTTC.

The rearrangement uses TRBV12-3 or TRBV12-4 and TRBJ2-1, with D hard to call. The ends were cut back, 3 bases at V and 8 bases at J, with 14 bases in the middle. CDR3 length: 14 amino acids. CDR3: CASSFTVSSDEQFF. CDR3 DNA sequence: TGTGCCAGCAGTTTTACAGTTTCCTCCGATGAGCAGTTCTTC.

This clonotype was picked up a small number of times. V and J are TRBV12-3 or TRBV12-4 and TRBJ2-3; D is undetermined. Trimming pared 3 bases from V and 0 bases from J, leaving 10 bases between. The CDR3 loop spans 15 amino acids. CDR3 region: CASSFPASSTDTQYF. The CDR3 region has the DNA TGTGCCAGCAGTTTCCCGGCCTCTAGCACAGATACGCAGTATTTT.

On this clonotype itself: In this CDR3 the conserved last residue, phenylalanine or tryptophan, is missing, so a read error is likely. The chain joins TRBV11-2 to TRBJ2-5; D possibly corresponds to TRBD2 (6 bases). CDR3 length equals 15 residues. V was clipped by 5 bases and J by 5 bases, with 18 bases between them. Germline CDR1 SGHAT, CDR2 FQNNGV. The CDR3 protein is CASSPPGTWRETQYS. The CDR3 region has the DNA TGTGCCAGCAGCCCTCCGGGGACTTGGCGGGAGACCCAGTACTCC.

This clonotype was observed a handful of times. The gene calls are TRBV30 and TRBJ2-7, with a possible D match to TRBD1 (6 bases). Germline-derived CDR1 and CDR2 are GTSNPN and SVGIG (reference sequence). The CDR3 consists of 14 residues. Trimming stripped 5 bases from V and 1 base from J, with 15 bases between. The CDR3 spells CAWEYGTYSYEQYF. For the CDR3, the DNA is TGTGCCTGGGAATACGGGACATATTCCTACGAGCAGTACTTC.

The chain has TRBV25-1 and TRBJ2-1, with 9 nucleotides matching TRBD2. V gave up 1 base and J gave up 3 bases; unmatched junction bases: 4. Germline-derived CDR1 and CDR2 are MGHDK and SYGVNS. The CDR3 is made up of 16 amino acids. The CDR3 DNA follows: TGTGCCAGCAGTGAATGGGGCGGGGGGGACTACAATGAGCAGTTCTTC. Protein sequence: CASSEWGGGDYNEQFF.

This chain joins TRBV29-1 and TRBJ2-1, with TRBD2 matching 14 bases. Trimming took 2 bases from V and 0 from J; bases not matched to a gene: 9. Germline V gene lookup returns CDR1 SQVTM and CDR2 ANQGSEA. The CDR3 has 19 residues. The DNA for the CDR3 is TGCAGCGTTGAAATTTCGGGACTAGCGGGAGAGAGCTCCTACAATGAGCAGTTCTTC. Translating gives CSVEISGLAGESSYNEQFF.

The chain couples TRBV4-1 to TRBJ2-5, with TRBD2 identical over 10 bases. The J call is in doubt because the DNA end fits TRBJ2-1 better. This CDR3 is built from 18 residues. Looked up from germline, CDR1 is MGHRA and CDR2 is YSYEKL. The CDR3 nucleotides are TGCGCCAGCAGCCAAGATGAACTAGCGGGAAACCCCAACAATGAGCAGTTCTTC. Translating it yields CASSQDELAGNPNNEQFF.

This clonotype was detected a few times. The rearrangement joins TRBV10-3 to TRBJ1-1; no firm D call. V shed 10 bases and J shed 0 bases, with 12 bases lying between them. Germline loops: CDR1 ENHRY, CDR2 SYGVKD. This CDR3 region has 13 residues. The DNA of the CDR3 is TGTGCCACGGATCGCGGCATGAACACTGAAGCTTTCTTT. Translation gives CATDRGMNTEAFF.

This clonotype was seen only a few times. V is TRBV12-3 or TRBV12-4 and J is TRBJ2-3; the match to TRBD2 covers 12 bases. This CDR3 region has 15 residues. Unmatched junction bases numbered 13, after V lost 10 bases and J lost 8 bases. This chain's CDR3 is CAIWVRGLAGPTQYF. The CDR3 bases are TGTGCCATCTGGGTTAGGGGACTAGCGGGCCCTACGCAGTATTTT.

The V and J genes are TRBV20-1 and TRBJ2-5, with D hard to call. The J call could be wrong; TRBJ2-7 is a better fit for the DNA end. The CDR3 spans 14 residues. Germline-derived CDR1 and CDR2 are DFQATT and SNEGSKA (reference sequence). The CDR3: CSARVDGFNHEQYF. The CDR3 DNA follows: TGCAGTGCTAGAGTGGACGGTTTTAACCACGAGCAGTACTTC.

The chain employs TRBV3-1 and TRBJ1-2; 7 bases map to TRBD1. This CDR3 contains 13 residues. The ends lost 4 bases at V and 8 bases at J; junction bases unmatched: 7. The germline V gene has CDR1 LGHDT and CDR2 YNNKEL (reference sequence). The CDR3 DNA reads as TGTGCCAGCAGCCTACAGGGGCTGGAAGGCTACACCTTC. This encodes CASSLQGLEGYTF.

This clonotype was counted only a few times. The V gene is TRBV12-3 or TRBV12-4, the J gene TRBJ1-4; the D is unclear. The CDR3 sequence is 15 residues long. Trimming left V 1 base short and J 4 bases short, with 10 bases between. This CDR3 is CASSLGLGVNEKLFF. For the CDR3, the DNA is TGTGCCAGCAGTTTAGGCCTCGGGGTTAATGAAAAACTGTTTTTT.

This clonotype was found a few times. V usage is TRBV11-2 and J usage is TRBJ2-7, with TRBD1 matching over 7 bases. CDR3 length: 16 amino acids. Germline values: CDR1 SGHAT, CDR2 FQNNGV. Trimming removed 6 bases from V and 3 bases from J; junction bases left unmatched: 14. The CDR3 is CASSPAGTAIFYEQYF. Here the CDR3 DNA reads TGTGCCAGCAGTCCAGCCGGGACAGCTATTTTCTACGAGCAGTACTTC.

The CDR3 DNA reads as TGTGCCAGCAGCTTGGCCCCGGGACAGGGTCAAGAGACCCAGTACTTC. Its translation: CASSLAPGQGQETQYF. This chain joins TRBV5-5 and TRBJ2-5; 9 bases are a match to TRBD1. Germline V gene sequence: CDR1 SGHKS, CDR2 YYEKEE (reference sequence). This CDR3 spans 16 amino acids. Unmatched junction bases numbered 5, after V lost 0 bases and J lost 2 bases.